In this sample, the clone carrying this TCR beta chain turned up a few times. Other DNA sequences in this sample translate to the same CDR3. This specimen belongs to a study of shared clonotypes between healthy human individuals. Profiling relied on immunoSEQ multiplex PCR, and the TCRdb table lists in-frame clones only, not all of them. The data contain about 2.4 million clones, approximately 93% of them singletons. The germline V gene has CDR1 MDHEN and CDR2 SYDVKM. The CDR3 spans 11 residues. The V end was cut by 5 bases, the J end by 7 bases, with 8 bases between. The clonotype comes from a man aged 18 to 30 in good health. Some clones in this sample may be carry-over from other donors' samples. The chain carries TRBV28 and TRBJ1-2; D gene uncertain. The sample was naive CD4+ T cells from PBMCs. As to subset: CD45RA+ positively selected. For the CDR3, the DNA is TGTGCCAGCAGTCTCGCTGGTGGCTACACCTTC. This encodes CASSLAGGYTF.